This T cell receptor (beta chain) came from a study of cytomegalovirus exposure and HLA in healthy donors. Study findings and constraints: Presence/absence analyses assumed roughly uniform sequencing depth across donors. Segments of the TCR beta V type were, in most cases, productive about 90% or about 30% of the time in an earlier analysis.

Points on this clone: Antigen: not known. Mismatch with germline at one junction end may stem from a read error.

Use of 60 Vbeta and 13 Jbeta primers characterized the PCR. Study processing details: Approximately 12 million of 75 million to 85 million unique TCR beta chains were shared, per a later count. The protocol was immunoSEQ multiplex PCR, while the TCRdb copy is restricted to in-frame clones and leaves out a portion. The DNA was the basis for D and trimming; V, J and clone size are from that table. The profile shows some 120,000 clones, around 84% of them singletons. This CDR3 region has 18 residues. From germline, CDR1 is WSHSY and CDR2 SAAADI. Likely unrecorded immune exposures existed in these nominally healthy donors.

The TCR sequence derives from a woman aged 40 to 50 in good health and CMV-seronegative. V is TRBV10-2 and J is TRBJ2-6; 9 bases are shared with TRBD2. The sequencing input was PBMCs. The CDR3 DNA reads TGCGCCAGCCGGGGGTGGCTAGCGGGGCGCTCTGGGGCCAACGGCCTGACTTTC. Protein sequence: CASRGWLAGRSGANGLTF.